Below, 14 T cell receptor beta chains from the same sample are listed, as sequenced in a study of monozygotic twins with inflammatory bowel disease. TCRdb re-called the 5' RACE reads; one entry per CDR3 protein, DNA not given. This sample's table reports 200,000 to 250,000 distinct CDR3 sequences. The sample comprised blood. These receptors all come from a human donor with ulcerative colitis or Crohn's disease, or a healthy co-twin of an affected twin (not recorded which).

V and J are TRBV7-3 and TRBJ2-7; the D gene TCRdb calls, TRBD1, cannot be checked with no DNA. The germline CDR1 and CDR2 sequences are SGHTA and FQGTGA. The CDR3 consists of 11 residues. The CDR3 is CASSSGQGQYF. Full variable domain (remainder filled in from reference TRBV7-3 and TRBJ2-7): GAGVSQTPSNKVTEKGKYVELRCDPISGHTALYWYRQSLGQGPEFLIYFQGTGAADDSGLPNDRFFAVRPEGSVSTLKIQRTERGDSAVYLCASSSGQGQYFGPGTRLTVT.

This rearrangement joins TRBV5-1 to TRBJ2-1; TCRdb reports TRBD1, a call that lacks DNA to check it against. Looked up from germline, CDR1 is SGHRS and CDR2 is YFSETQ. The CDR3 totals 13 residues. The CDR3 reads CASRQRGLDEQFF.

The rearrangement links TRBV12-3 or TRBV12-4 to TRBJ1-5; checking the TCRdb D call of TRBD1 is not possible without DNA. This CDR3 is built from 13 residues. The CDR3 sequence is CASSQRGMGPQHF.

The chain employs TRBV5-1 and TRBJ1-2; TCRdb's D gene call, TRBD1, goes unchecked for lack of DNA. The CDR3 consists of 17 residues. Germline V gene data show CDR1 as SGHRS and CDR2 as YFSETQ. CDR3 sequence: CASSKGQGVRANYGYTF.

The chain carries TRBV4-1 and TRBJ2-6; lacking DNA, the TRBD1 call made by TCRdb goes unchecked. This CDR3 contains 18 residues. CDR1 is MGHRA and CDR2 is YSYEKL in the germline V gene. The chain's CDR3 is CASSRRQLVEDGANVLTF.

V gene TRBV12-3 or TRBV12-4 combines with J gene TRBJ1-4. The CDR3 is made up of 15 amino acids. CDR3 region: CASSLKGATNEKLFF.

V is TRBV12-3 or TRBV12-4 and J is TRBJ1-3. CDR3 length equals 15 residues. The CDR3 sequence: CASSPKKGYGNTIYF.

This sequence joins TRBV6-5 and TRBJ2-7; there is no DNA to check the TCRdb D call of TRBD1. The CDR3 runs 15 residues. The V gene's germline CDR1 is MNHEY and CDR2 SVGAGI. CDR3 sequence reads: CASSYRGQYLYEQYF.

The V gene is TRBV27, the J gene TRBJ1-2. Germline values: CDR1 MNHEY, CDR2 SMNVEV (reference sequence). The CDR3 contains 16 residues. The CDR3 sequence is CASTPGTGNRNYGYTF.

This chain uses TRBV29-1 with TRBJ2-1; TCRdb outputs TRBD2, but without DNA this stays unchecked. The CDR3 covers 16 residues. The germline CDR1 and CDR2 sequences are SQVTM and ANQGSEA. The CDR3 spells CSVEATSGGTYNEQFF.

The genes are TRBV20-1 and TRBJ2-1. The CDR3 extends over 12 amino acids. CDR1 and CDR2 (germline): DFQATT, SNEGSKA (reference sequence). The CDR3 sequence: CSARWGSNEQFF.

The chain links TRBV5-1 to TRBJ2-1; TCRdb names TRBD2, which stays unverified in the absence of DNA. The V gene's germline CDR1 is SGHRS and CDR2 YFSETQ. This CDR3 comprises 16 residues. The CDR3 region is CASSYRSGGTYNEQFF.

The chain recombines TRBV18 with TRBJ2-1. Germline V gene data show CDR1 as KGHSH and CDR2 as LQKENI. This CDR3 comprises 14 residues. CDR3: CASSLMQVDNEQFF. Full variable domain (remainder filled in from reference TRBV18 and TRBJ2-1): NAGVMQNPRHLVRRRGQEARLRCSPMKGHSHVYWYRQLPEEGLKFMVYLQKENIIDESGMPKERFSAEFPKEGPSILRIQQVVRGDSAAYFCASSLMQVDNEQFFGPGTRLTVL.

The V and J genes are TRBV7-2 and TRBJ1-4. CDR3 length equals 13 residues. The germline V gene has CDR1 SGHTA and CDR2 FQGNSA. CDR3 region: CASSLVFTEKLFF.